This T cell receptor (beta chain) was profiled in a study of OX40 agonist ivuxolimab in advanced cancers. The overall study: Dose-escalation cases comprised hepatocellular carcinoma, melanoma, renal cell or head and neck cancer.

V was clipped by 3 bases and J by 10 bases, with 7 bases between them. This CDR3 has 11 residues. Germline loops: CDR1 MDHEN, CDR2 SYDVKM. TCRdb keeps only in-frame clones here, not all; method: immunoSEQ multiplex PCR. Here the sample spans around 35,000 clones, 80% to 95% being singletons. Here the sequenced sample was CD4+ or CD8+ T cells sorted from blood, taken in a trial of the OX40 agonist ivuxolimab. The origin of this receptor is an adult with an advanced solid tumor such as melanoma, head and neck, liver or kidney cancer. The gene calls are TRBV28 and TRBJ2-1; D not resolved. CDR3 nucleotides: TGTGCCAGCAGTTTCGTTTACGAGCAGTTCTTC. This encodes CASSFVYEQFF. Variable domain in full (rest from reference TRBV28 and TRBJ2-1): DVKVTQSSRYLVKRTGEKVFLECVQDMDHENMFWYRQDPGLGLRLIYFSYDVKMKEKGDIPEGYSVSREKKERFSLILESASTNQTSMYLCASSFVYEQFFGPGTRLTVL.